This paragraph covers one T cell receptor beta chain sequence. The data stem from a study of blood T cell repertoires in COVID-19. About the research overall: COVID-19 samples from acute and convalescent phases originated in the United States, Italy and Spain.

In the original workflow: Nucleated cell counts were estimated from reference gene primer amplification. The data were produced by immunoSEQ multiplex PCR, yet TCRdb's version contains in-frame clones alone and is incomplete. V, J and clone size were drawn from that table, and D and trimming were deduced from the DNA. The sample has about 270,000 clones, 80% to 85% seen once. This CDR3 region has 16 residues. Trimming cost V 5 bases and J 7 bases; bases outside gene matches: 16. From germline, CDR1 is SGHNT and CDR2 YENEEA. The chain links TRBV11-3 to TRBJ2-7; 8 bases fit TRBD2. The clonotype originates from an older woman with active or convalescent COVID-19. The material sequenced was peripheral blood. The CDR3: CASSLEAGGAAGEQYF. CDR3 bases: TGTGCCAGCAGCCTCGAGGCCGGGGGGGCTGCGGGGGAGCAGTACTTC.